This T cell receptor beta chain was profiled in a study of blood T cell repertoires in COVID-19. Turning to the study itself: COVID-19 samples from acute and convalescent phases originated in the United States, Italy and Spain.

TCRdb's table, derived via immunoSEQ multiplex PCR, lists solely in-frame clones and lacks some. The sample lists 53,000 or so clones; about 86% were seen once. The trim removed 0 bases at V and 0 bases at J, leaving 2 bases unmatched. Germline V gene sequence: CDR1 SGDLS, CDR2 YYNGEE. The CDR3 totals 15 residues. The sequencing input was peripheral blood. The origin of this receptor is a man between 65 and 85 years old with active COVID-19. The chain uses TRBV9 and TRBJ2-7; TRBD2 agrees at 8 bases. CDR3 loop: CASSVGAGDSYEQYF. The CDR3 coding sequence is TGTGCCAGCAGCGTAGGAGCGGGGGACTCCTACGAGCAGTACTTC.